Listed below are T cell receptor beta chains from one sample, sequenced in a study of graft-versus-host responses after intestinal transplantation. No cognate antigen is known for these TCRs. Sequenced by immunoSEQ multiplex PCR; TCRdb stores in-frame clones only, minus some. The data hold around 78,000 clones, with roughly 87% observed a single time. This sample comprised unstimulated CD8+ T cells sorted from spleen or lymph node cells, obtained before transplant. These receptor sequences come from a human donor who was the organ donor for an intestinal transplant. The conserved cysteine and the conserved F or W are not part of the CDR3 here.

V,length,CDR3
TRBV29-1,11,SVLGQGSYEQY
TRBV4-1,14,ASSQGAGRGNTEAF
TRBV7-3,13,ASSLIGSVAETQY
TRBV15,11,ATSRSVATEAF
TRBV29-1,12,SVDGDAGNTEAF
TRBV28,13,ASSHGTELYTEAF
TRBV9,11,ASSVAGGQPQH
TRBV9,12,ASSVGLGSNEQY
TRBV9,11,ASSEQGLGPQH
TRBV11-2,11,ASSLGGASGYT
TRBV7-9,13,ASSVGRGGPYEQY
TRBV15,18,ATSRFLGLAGGPGPYEQY
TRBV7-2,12,ASSFWGGYNEQF
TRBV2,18,ASSRDSMSLLAGDRETQY
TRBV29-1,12,SVQTPGVYNEQF
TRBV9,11,ASSQAGDYGYT
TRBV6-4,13,ASSDSRGGSGELF
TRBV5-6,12,ASSVQDSNQPQH
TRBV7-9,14,ASSPITSQGGTEAF
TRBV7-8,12,ASSKDRASEKLF
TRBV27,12,ASSYGTGNYEQY
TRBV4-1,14,ASSQATGSGANVLT
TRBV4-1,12,ASSQDPGDNGYT
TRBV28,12,ASSQTGAGNTIY
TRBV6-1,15,ASSELPVSRPNTEAF
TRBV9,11,ASGLGPDNEQF